The clone carrying this T cell receptor beta chain was observed once. TCRdb's copy holds only in-frame clones and misses some; the assay was immunoSEQ multiplex PCR. This sample has over 45,000 clones, with 80% to 85% found just once. These data come from a study of blood T cell repertoires in COVID-19. Study background: Spain, Italy and the United States supplied samples that represented acute and convalescent COVID-19.

This CDR3 has 12 amino acids. V was clipped by 10 bases and J by 5 bases, with 14 bases between them. CDR1 and CDR2 (germline): ENHRY, SYGVKD. Sequencing used peripheral blood. The chain links TRBV10-3 to TRBJ2-5; D is perhaps TRBD1 (5 bases). The receptor's source is an elderly woman with active or convalescent COVID-19. The CDR3 DNA reads TGTGCCACCGGGCAGGGCGGTGAGACCCAGTACTTC. This translates into CATGQGGETQYF.